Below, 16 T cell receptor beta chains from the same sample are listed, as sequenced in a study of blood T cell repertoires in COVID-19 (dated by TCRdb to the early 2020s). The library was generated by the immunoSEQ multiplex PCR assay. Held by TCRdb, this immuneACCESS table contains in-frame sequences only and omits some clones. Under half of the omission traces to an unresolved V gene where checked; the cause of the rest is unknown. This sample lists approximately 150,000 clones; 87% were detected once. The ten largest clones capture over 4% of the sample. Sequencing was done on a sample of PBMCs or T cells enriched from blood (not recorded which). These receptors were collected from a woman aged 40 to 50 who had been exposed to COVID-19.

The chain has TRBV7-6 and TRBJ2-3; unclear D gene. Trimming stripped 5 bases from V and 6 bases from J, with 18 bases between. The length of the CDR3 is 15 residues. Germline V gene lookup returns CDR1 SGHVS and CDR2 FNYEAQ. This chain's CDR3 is CASSAQQISADTQYF. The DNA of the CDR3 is TGTGCCAGCAGCGCACAGCAGATCTCCGCCGATACGCAGTATTTT. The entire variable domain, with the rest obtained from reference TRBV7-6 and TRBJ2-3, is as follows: GAGVSQSPRYKVTKRGQDVALRCDPISGHVSLYWYRQALGQGPEFLTYFNYEAQQDKSGLPNDRFSAERPEGSISTLTIQRTEQRDSAMYRCASSAQQISADTQYFGPGTRLTVL.

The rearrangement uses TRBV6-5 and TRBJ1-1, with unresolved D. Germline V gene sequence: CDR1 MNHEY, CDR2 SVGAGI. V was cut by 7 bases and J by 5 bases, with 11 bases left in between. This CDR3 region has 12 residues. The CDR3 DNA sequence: TGTGCCAGCACCGAGGCGGGGACTGAAGCTTTCTTT. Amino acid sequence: CASTEAGTEAFF.

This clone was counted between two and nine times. The chain's CDR3 is CASSTNIGHRYEQYF. The DNA of the CDR3 is TGTGCCAGCAGTACGAACATTGGTCATCGCTACGAGCAGTACTTC. This chain connects TRBV6-2 or TRBV6-3 to TRBJ2-7; D is unresolved. V lost 5 bases to trimming and J lost 3 bases, with 17 bases between them. In germline, CDR1 is MNHEY, CDR2 SVGEGT. CDR3 length equals 15 residues.

The CDR3 loop reads CASRGGGILSNQPQHF. DNA of the CDR3: TGTGCCAGCAGAGGGGGGGGGATTTTGAGCAATCAGCCCCAGCATTTT. The V call is TRBV27, the J call TRBJ1-5; D is possibly TRBD1 (6 bases). The V gene's germline CDR1 is MNHEY and CDR2 SMNVEV (reference sequence). The CDR3 totals 16 residues. The V end was cut by 6 bases, the J end by 1 base, with 16 bases between.

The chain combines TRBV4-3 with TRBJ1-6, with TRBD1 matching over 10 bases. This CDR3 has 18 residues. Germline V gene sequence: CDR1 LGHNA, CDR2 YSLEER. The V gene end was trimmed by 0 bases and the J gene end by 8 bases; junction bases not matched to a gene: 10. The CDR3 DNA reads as TGCGCCAGCAGCCAAGATGGTACGGGACAGGGGCTGTATTCACCCCTCCACTTT. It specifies CASSQDGTGQGLYSPLHF.

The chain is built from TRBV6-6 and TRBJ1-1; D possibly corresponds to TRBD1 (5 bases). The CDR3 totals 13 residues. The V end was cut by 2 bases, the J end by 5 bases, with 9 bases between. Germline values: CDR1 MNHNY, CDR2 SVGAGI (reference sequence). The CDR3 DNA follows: TGTGCCAGCAGTTACGGGACTGGTACTGAAGCTTTCTTT. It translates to CASSYGTGTEAFF.

The CDR3 coding sequence is TGTGCCAGTAGTGGACCGGGACAGGGGGAACAGCCCCAGCATTTT. This gives the protein CASSGPGQGEQPQHF. The chain couples TRBV19 to TRBJ1-5; 11 nucleotides match TRBD1. Germline V CDR1 and CDR2: LNHDA, SQIVND (reference sequence). This CDR3 region has 15 residues. Trimming removed 5 bases from V and 7 bases from J; junction bases left unmatched: 7.

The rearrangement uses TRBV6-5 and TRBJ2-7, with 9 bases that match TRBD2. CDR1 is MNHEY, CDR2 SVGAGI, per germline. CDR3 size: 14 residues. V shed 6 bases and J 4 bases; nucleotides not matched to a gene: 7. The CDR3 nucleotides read TGTGCCAGCAGACCCTTAGCGGGAGTGTACGAGCAGTACTTC. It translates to CASRPLAGVYEQYF.

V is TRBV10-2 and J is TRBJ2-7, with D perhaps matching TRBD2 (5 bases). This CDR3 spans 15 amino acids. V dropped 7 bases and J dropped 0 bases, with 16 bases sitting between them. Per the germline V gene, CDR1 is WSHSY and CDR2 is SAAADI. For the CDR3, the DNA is TGCGCCAGCACGATATCTTTACGGGACTCCTACGAGCAGTACTTC. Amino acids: CASTISLRDSYEQYF.

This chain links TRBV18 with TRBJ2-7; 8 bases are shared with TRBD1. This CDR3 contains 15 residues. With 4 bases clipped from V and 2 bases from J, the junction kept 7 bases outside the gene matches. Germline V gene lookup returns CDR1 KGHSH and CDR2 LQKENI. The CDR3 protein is CASSLSSGGPYEQYF. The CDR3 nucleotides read TGTGCCAGCTCACTTAGTTCAGGGGGCCCCTACGAGCAGTACTTC.

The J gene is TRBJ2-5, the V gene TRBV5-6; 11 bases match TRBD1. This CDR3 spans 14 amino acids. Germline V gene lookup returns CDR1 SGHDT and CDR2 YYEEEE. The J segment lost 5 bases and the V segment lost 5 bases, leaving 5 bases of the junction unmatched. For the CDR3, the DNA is TGTGCCAGCAGGGGGAGGACAGGGGGCGAGACCCAGTACTTC. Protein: CASRGRTGGETQYF.

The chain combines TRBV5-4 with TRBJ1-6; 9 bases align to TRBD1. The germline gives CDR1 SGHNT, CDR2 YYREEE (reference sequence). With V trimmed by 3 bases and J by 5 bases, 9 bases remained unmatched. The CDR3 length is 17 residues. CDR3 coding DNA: TGTGCCAGCAGCTCCCGACAGGGGGGGGAGCATAATTCACCCCTCCACTTT. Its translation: CASSSRQGGEHNSPLHF. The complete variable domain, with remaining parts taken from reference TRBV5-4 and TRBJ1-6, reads ETGVTQSPTHLIKTRGQQVTLRCSSQSGHNTVSWYQQALGQGPQFIFQYYREEENGRGNFPPRFSGLQFPNYSSELNVNALELDDSALYLCASSSRQGGEHNSPLHFGNGTRLTVT.

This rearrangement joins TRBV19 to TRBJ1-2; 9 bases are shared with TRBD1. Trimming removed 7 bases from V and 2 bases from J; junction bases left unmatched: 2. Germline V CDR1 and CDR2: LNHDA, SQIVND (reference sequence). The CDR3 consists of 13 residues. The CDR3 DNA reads TGTGCCAGTAAGGGGACAGGGAACTATGGCTACACCTTC. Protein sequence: CASKGTGNYGYTF.

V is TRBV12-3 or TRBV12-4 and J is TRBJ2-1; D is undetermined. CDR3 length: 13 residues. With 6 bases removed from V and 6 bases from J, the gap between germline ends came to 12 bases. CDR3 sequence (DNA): TGTGCCAGCAGCCCCCATGTCGGCAATGAGCAGTTCTTC. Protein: CASSPHVGNEQFF.

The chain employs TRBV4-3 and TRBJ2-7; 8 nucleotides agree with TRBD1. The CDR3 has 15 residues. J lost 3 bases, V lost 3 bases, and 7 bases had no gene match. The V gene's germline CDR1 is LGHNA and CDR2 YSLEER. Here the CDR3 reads CASSQGQEFFYEQYF. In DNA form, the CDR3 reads TGCGCCAGCAGCCAGGGACAGGAGTTCTTCTACGAGCAGTACTTC.

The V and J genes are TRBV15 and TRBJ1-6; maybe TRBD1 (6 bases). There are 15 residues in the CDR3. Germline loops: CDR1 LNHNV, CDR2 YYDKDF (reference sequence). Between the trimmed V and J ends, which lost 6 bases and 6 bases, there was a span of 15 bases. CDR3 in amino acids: CATSVHRDRNSPLHF. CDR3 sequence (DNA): TGTGCCACCAGTGTACACAGGGACCGTAATTCACCCCTCCACTTT.